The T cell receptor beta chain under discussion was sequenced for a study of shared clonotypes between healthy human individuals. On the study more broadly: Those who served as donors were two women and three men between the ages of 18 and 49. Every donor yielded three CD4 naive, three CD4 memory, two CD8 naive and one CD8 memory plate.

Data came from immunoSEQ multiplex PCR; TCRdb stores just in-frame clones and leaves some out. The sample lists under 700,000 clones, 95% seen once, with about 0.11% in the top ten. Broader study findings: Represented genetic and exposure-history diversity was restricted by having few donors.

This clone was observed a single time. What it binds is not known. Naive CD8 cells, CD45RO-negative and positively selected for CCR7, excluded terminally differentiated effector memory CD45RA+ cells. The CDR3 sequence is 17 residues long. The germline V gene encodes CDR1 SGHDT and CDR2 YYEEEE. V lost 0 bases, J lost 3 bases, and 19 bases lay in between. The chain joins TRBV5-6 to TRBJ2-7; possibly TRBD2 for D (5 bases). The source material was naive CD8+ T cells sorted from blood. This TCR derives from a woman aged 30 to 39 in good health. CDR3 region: CASSLEIGVGEFYEQYF. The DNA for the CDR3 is TGTGCCAGCAGCTTGGAAATTGGTGTCGGGGAGTTCTACGAGCAGTACTTC.